What follows are 5 T cell receptor beta chains derived from one specimen sequenced in a study of patients and donors after allogeneic stem cell transplantation. TCRdb reprocessed the RT-PCR reads with MiXCR, giving one entry per CDR3 protein. The table has hundreds of thousands of distinct CDR3 sequences, roughly 16% seen once. Sample: blood, either unsorted or a sorted T cell fraction (not recorded which). These receptors were collected from a human donor who was either an allogeneic HSCT recipient or a stem cell or donor lymphocyte infusion donor (not recorded which). It is not recorded whose cells these are; they may come from a transplant donor.

This rearrangement joins TRBV30 to TRBJ2-5; tentatively, D is TRBD2 (5 bases). V gave up 2 bases and J gave up 4 bases, with 11 bases separating them. This CDR3 is 13 amino acids long. CDR1 and CDR2 from the germline V gene are GTSNPN and SVGIG (reference sequence). In DNA form, the CDR3 reads TGTGCCTGGAGTACTAGGAGGCGAGAGACCCAGTACTTC. The encoded protein is CAWSTRRRETQYF.

This clonotype came up a few times. The rearrangement joins TRBV6-2 or TRBV6-3 to TRBJ2-7; tentatively, D is TRBD1 (6 bases). This CDR3 has 16 amino acids. Trimming cost V 0 bases and J 2 bases, with 14 bases left between them. Germline lookup yields CDR1 MNHEY and CDR2 SVGEGT. The CDR3 sequence is CASSYSGRGSPYEQYF. CDR3 nucleotide sequence: TGTGCCAGCAGTTACTCCGGCAGGGGATCCCCCTACGAGCAGTACTTC.

This clonotype was recorded a few times. This chain connects TRBV7-2 to TRBJ2-1; 8 nucleotides match TRBD1. V dropped 2 bases and J dropped 8; count of bases not matched to a gene: 11. This CDR3 comprises 16 residues. Germline V lookup: CDR1 SGHTA, CDR2 FQGNSA. CDR3 loop: CASSLTRTGPLDEQFF. Written as DNA, the CDR3 is TGTGCCAGCAGCTTAACCCGGACAGGGCCCTTGGATGAGCAGTTCTTC.

The chain couples TRBV7-8 to TRBJ2-5, with 10 bases that match TRBD2. V dropped 2 bases and J dropped 5; count of bases not matched to a gene: 8. Looked up from germline, CDR1 is SGHVS and CDR2 is FQNEAQ. The CDR3 covers 16 residues. Written as DNA, the CDR3 is TGTGCCAGCAGCTTATATAAAAGCGGGAGGGTTGAGACCCAGTACTTC. Protein: CASSLYKSGRVETQYF.

This chain links TRBV7-3 with TRBJ2-3; no clear D gene. Looked up from germline, CDR1 is SGHTA and CDR2 is FQGTGA. The CDR3 extends over 13 amino acids. Trimming stripped 0 bases from V and 6 bases from J, with 7 bases between. CDR3 DNA: TGTGCCAGCAGCTTAACATACGGGGATACGCAGTATTTT. Amino acid sequence: CASSLTYGDTQYF.